The 5 T cell receptor beta chains below were found in one sample sequenced in a study of PD-L1 blockade in urothelial cancer. Specified time point: peripheral blood 6 weeks after treatment start. The method was immunoSEQ multiplex PCR; TCRdb's version includes in-frame clones alone and lacks a portion of them. The sample has 95,000 to 150,000 clones, 86% seen once. Sequenced material: PBMCs, taken around atezolizumab (anti-PD-L1) treatment. The receptors here all came from a man aged 45-60 years with urothelial cancer.

The V call is TRBV19, the J call TRBJ2-3, with a weak D call TRBD1 (5 bases). This CDR3 is built from 12 residues. Per the germline V gene, CDR1 is LNHDA and CDR2 is SQIVND (reference sequence). Trimming took off 5 bases at V and 4 bases at J, with 7 bases between the two ends. CDR3 residues: CASSAQADTQYF. Written as DNA, the CDR3 is TGTGCCAGTAGTGCACAGGCAGATACGCAGTATTTT.

Written as DNA, the CDR3 is TGTGCCAGCAGCGGGGGACAGGGAAGTCAGCCCCAGCATTTT. Translation gives CASSGGQGSQPQHF. The V call is TRBV9, the J call TRBJ1-5; 9 bases agree with TRBD1. The CDR3 contains 14 residues. Germline CDR1 and CDR2: SGDLS and YYNGEE. V gave up 3 bases and J gave up 6 bases; unmatched junction bases: 4.

This rearrangement joins TRBV2 to TRBJ2-3, with no clear D. Trimming took off 3 bases at V and 5 bases at J, with 3 bases between the two ends. The germline CDR1 and CDR2 sequences are SNHLY and FYNNEI. This CDR3 comprises 11 residues. For the CDR3, the DNA is TGTGCCAGCAGTGAGAGAGATACGCAGTATTTT. Encoded protein: CASSERDTQYF.

This clone was observed a single time. The J gene is TRBJ1-6, the V gene TRBV7-8; 10 bases line up with TRBD1. V shed 5 bases, J shed 6 bases, and the junction held 4 bases outside the gene matches. The germline gives CDR1 SGHVS, CDR2 FQNEAQ. The CDR3 runs 15 residues. The CDR3 region is CASSRQGALNSPLHF. The CDR3 DNA reads TGTGCCAGCAGCCGACAGGGGGCCCTTAATTCACCCCTCCACTTT.

This CDR3 reads CASSPYRVSDEQYF. The CDR3 DNA sequence: TGTGCCAGCAGTCCATACAGGGTTTCGGACGAGCAGTACTTC. This rearrangement joins TRBV27 to TRBJ2-7, with D possibly matching TRBD1 (6 bases). Germline V lookup: CDR1 MNHEY, CDR2 SMNVEV (reference sequence). V dropped 5 bases and J dropped 5 bases, with 16 bases sitting between them. The CDR3 is 14 amino acids.